The clone carrying this T cell receptor beta chain was seen once. Antigen unknown. Primers used in a second PCR of about 7 to 11 cycles were a sample-barcoded 5' primer and a J-beta primer mix. TCRdb redid the calling of the 5' RACE reads with MiXCR, one entry per CDR3 protein. The data contain around 990,000 distinct CDR3 sequences, approximately 38% of them seen just once; the ten biggest clones take up approximately 14%. From germline, CDR1 is MNHEY and CDR2 SVGEGT. V lost 0 bases to trimming and J lost 14 bases, with 20 bases between them. The CDR3 is 16 residues long. The data stem from a study of blood T cells in healthy people across ages. Study outcomes and limitations: Without sorted subsets, naive and antigen-experienced compartments could not be conclusively compared. Estimated diversity, derived from one million T cells, was regarded as an underestimate.

Around 9.4 milliliters was the volume of peripheral blood drawn from each donor. At least 7 million PBMCs were isolated per sample. The origin of this receptor is a man between 18 and 35 years old in good health. V is TRBV6-2 or TRBV6-3 and J is TRBJ1-6, with no clear D. The source material was blood. In DNA form, the CDR3 reads TGTGCCAGCAGTTACTCGCCAGGAAGTACCTTCTTGTCCCTCCACTTT. This gives the protein CASSYSPGSTFLSLHF.